Below are 17 T cell receptor beta chains sequenced from a single sample in a study of long-term antiretroviral therapy in people with HIV. A v3.0 immunoSEQ assay was performed at survey level. The table came from immunoSEQ multiplex PCR; TCRdb's copy has only in-frame clones and leaves some out. This sample has tens of thousands of clones, with roughly 87% found just once. Sequences were derived from unsorted PBMCs, sampled 2 years after starting antiretroviral therapy. The source of these receptors is a middle-aged man with HIV.

The CDR3 is CASSRDQETQYF. The CDR3, as DNA: TGTGCCAGCTCCAGGGATCAAGAGACCCAGTACTTC. J is TRBJ2-5 and V is TRBV18; D might be TRBD1 (5 bases). CDR1 KGHSH and CDR2 LQKENI come from the germline V gene. CDR3 length: 12 residues. Deletions cut 6 bases from V and 2 bases from J, with 7 bases between. The variable domain in full, with the rest retrieved from reference TRBV18 and TRBJ2-5, is NAGVMQNPRHLVRRRGQEARLRCSPMKGHSHVYWYRQLPEEGLKFMVYLQKENIIDESGMPKERFSAEFPKEGPSILRIQQVVRGDSAAYFCASSRDQETQYFGPGTRLLVL.

The J gene is TRBJ2-2, the V gene TRBV6-6, with 10 bases matching TRBD1. The CDR3 consists of 15 residues. Germline V lookup: CDR1 MNHNY, CDR2 SVGAGI (reference sequence). Trimming cost V 4 bases and J 7 bases; bases outside gene matches: 6. CDR3 region: CASSSPTGGIGELFF. For the CDR3, the DNA is TGTGCCAGCAGTTCTCCGACAGGGGGCATCGGGGAGCTGTTTTTT.

The chain employs TRBV28 and TRBJ2-7, with D possibly matching TRBD1 (6 bases). Trimming removed 2 bases from V and 4 bases from J, with 12 bases in between. This CDR3 is built from 14 residues. Germline-derived CDR1 and CDR2 are MDHEN and SYDVKM. The CDR3 DNA reads TGTGCCAGCAGTTTAACAGGGATTAGATACGAGCAGTACTTC. Residues: CASSLTGIRYEQYF.

The chain uses TRBV14 and TRBJ2-1; possibly TRBD2 for D (5 bases). Between the trimmed V and J ends, which lost 1 base and 3 bases, there was a span of 13 bases. CDR1 is SGHDN, CDR2 FVKESK, per germline. The CDR3 is made up of 16 amino acids. This CDR3 is CASSQVVGEGYNEQFF. CDR3 in DNA: TGTGCCAGCAGCCAAGTCGTCGGGGAAGGCTACAATGAGCAGTTCTTC.

The chain combines TRBV7-2 with TRBJ2-7; the match to TRBD1 covers 7 bases. This CDR3 comprises 15 residues. The germline CDR1 and CDR2 sequences are SGHTA and FQGNSA. With 1 base clipped from V and 4 bases from J, the junction kept 7 bases outside the gene matches. CDR3 sequence (DNA): TGTGCCAGCAGCTTAGAACCGGGACAGATTTACGAGCAGTACTTC. Its translation: CASSLEPGQIYEQYF.

This clone was recorded once. V and J are TRBV19 and TRBJ1-3; D remains unclear. The CDR3 is 15 residues long. Germline loops: CDR1 LNHDA, CDR2 SQIVND (reference sequence). The V end was cut by 6 bases, the J end by 3 bases, with 15 bases between. CDR3 nucleotide sequence: TGTGCCAGTAGGAGGGCTGCCTCCGTTGGAAACACCATATATTTT. Protein product: CASRRAASVGNTIYF.

The chain carries TRBV2 and TRBJ2-3; D may correspond to TRBD1 or TRBD2 (5 bases each). CDR1 SNHLY and CDR2 FYNNEI come from the germline V gene. V was trimmed by 8 bases and J by 3 bases, leaving 12 bases between them. The CDR3 consists of 13 residues. This CDR3 is CASEGRETDTQYF. CDR3 nucleotide sequence: TGTGCCAGCGAGGGCAGGGAAACAGATACGCAGTATTTT.

The CDR3 here is CASSLNGGNTEAFF. CDR3 nucleotide sequence: TGTGCCAGCAGCTTAAATGGGGGGAACACTGAAGCTTTCTTT. The genes are TRBV7-3 and TRBJ1-1, with a possible D match to TRBD1 (5 bases). Trimming removed 1 base at V and 1 base at J, with 7 bases between. CDR3 size: 14 residues. In germline, CDR1 is SGHTA, CDR2 FQGTGA.

V is TRBV6-5 and J is TRBJ2-2, with unresolved D. The CDR3 totals 14 residues. Germline V lookup: CDR1 MNHEY, CDR2 SVGAGI. Trimming removed 2 bases from V and 9 bases from J, with 13 bases in between. The DNA of the CDR3 is TGTGCCAGCAGTTACGGGCTAGTTCCCAGGGAGCTGTTTTTT. This gives the protein CASSYGLVPRELFF.

This clone came up once. The V and J genes are TRBV28 and TRBJ2-1; 16 bases are a match to TRBD2. Germline CDR1 reads MDHEN; CDR2 reads SYDVKM. The CDR3 runs to 16 residues. The trim removed 9 bases at V and 9 bases at J, leaving 11 bases unmatched. The CDR3 is CASAGGTSGGAGEQFF. In DNA, the CDR3 is TGTGCCAGTGCAGGTGGGACTAGCGGGGGGGCAGGTGAGCAGTTCTTC.

The rearrangement joins TRBV30 to TRBJ2-1; perhaps TRBD2 as D (5 bases). Trimming took 3 bases from V and 7 from J, leaving 13 bases between them. Germline values: CDR1 GTSNPN, CDR2 SVGIG (reference sequence). This CDR3 spans 13 amino acids. The CDR3 reads CAWSGVLKNEQFF. CDR3 sequence (DNA): TGTGCCTGGAGCGGGGTCCTCAAGAATGAGCAGTTCTTC.

This clone has just a few counts. The same CDR3 can be traced to other DNA sequences in this sample. The V gene is TRBV27, the J gene TRBJ2-7; D ambiguous. The CDR3 consists of 12 residues. The germline V gene encodes CDR1 MNHEY and CDR2 SMNVEV (reference sequence). V lost 0 bases and J 4 bases, leaving 4 bases between the germline ends. In DNA, the CDR3 is TGTGCCAGCAGTTTATCGGGGTACGAGCAGTACTTC. Translating it yields CASSLSGYEQYF.

V and J are TRBV5-1 and TRBJ1-1; 7 bases match TRBD1. Germline V gives CDR1 SGHRS, CDR2 YFSETQ. The V gene end was trimmed by 3 bases and the J gene end by 2 bases; junction bases not matched to a gene: 10. CDR3 length: 16 amino acids. The CDR3 loop reads CASSSQGSRHNTEAFF. The CDR3 bases are TGCGCCAGCAGCTCACAGGGGTCGCGACATAACACTGAAGCTTTCTTT.

This chain connects TRBV28 to TRBJ1-1; a possible D gene is TRBD1 (6 bases). The V end lost 8 bases, the J end lost 5 bases, and 18 bases lay between the germline ends. The CDR3 sequence is 14 residues long. The V gene's germline CDR1 is MDHEN and CDR2 SYDVKM. The CDR3 protein is CASPPARGGTEAFF. The CDR3 DNA sequence: TGTGCCAGCCCTCCGGCCAGGGGTGGGACTGAAGCTTTCTTT. Full variable domain (remainder filled in from reference TRBV28 and TRBJ1-1): DVKVTQSSRYLVKRTGEKVFLECVQDMDHENMFWYRQDPGLGLRLIYFSYDVKMKEKGDIPEGYSVSREKKERFSLILESASTNQTSMYLCASPPARGGTEAFFGQGTRLTVV.

The chain couples TRBV28 to TRBJ2-7; perhaps TRBD2 as D (6 bases). Trimming removed 4 bases from V and 2 bases from J, with 18 bases in between. CDR1 and CDR2 from the germline V gene are MDHEN and SYDVKM. The CDR3 consists of 16 residues. The chain's CDR3 is CASSSPLGWEAYEQYF. CDR3 DNA: TGTGCCAGCAGTTCGCCGCTGGGCTGGGAGGCCTACGAGCAGTACTTC.

The rearrangement uses TRBV6-4 and TRBJ1-2; 9 positions match TRBD1. This CDR3 is 14 amino acids long. CDR1 and CDR2 from the germline V gene are MRHNA and SNTAGT. The V gene end was trimmed by 4 bases and the J gene end by 8 bases; junction bases not matched to a gene: 8. The CDR3 nucleotides are TGTGCCAGCAGTGTTACCGGGACAGGGTACGGCTACACCTTC. It encodes CASSVTGTGYGYTF.

The chain links TRBV29-1 to TRBJ1-4; weak D call: TRBD1 (5 bases). Per the germline V gene, CDR1 is SQVTM and CDR2 is ANQGSEA. This CDR3 is 15 amino acids long. Trimming took off 1 base at V and 5 bases at J, with 14 bases between the two ends. CDR3 sequence (DNA): TGCAGCGTTGAAGTCCGCGGGACGGAGAATGAAAAACTGTTTTTT. As protein: CSVEVRGTENEKLFF.